The TCR beta chain described here comes from a study of blood T cells in healthy people across ages. The germline V and J ends were trimmed by 6 bases and 0 bases, with 12 bases remaining between them. The germline gives CDR1 SGHVS, CDR2 FQNEAQ. This CDR3 has 16 residues. Findings and caveats of the study: The unsorted PBMCs prevented any conclusive comparison of naive versus antigen-experienced cells. Age showed a roughly linear inverse relationship with TCR beta diversity per million T cells.

Primed by a sample-barcoded 5' primer and a J-beta primer mix, a second PCR proceeded for about 6 to 11 cycles. MiXCR, run by TCRdb on the 5' RACE reads, gives a single entry per CDR3 protein. The table has almost 800,000 distinct CDR3 sequences, about three fifths seen once. Notes on this clonotype: Its antigen is not identified.

The receptor was isolated from a man younger than 40 in good health. The specimen sequenced was blood. The rearrangement joins TRBV7-8 to TRBJ2-6; D gene unclear. The CDR3 DNA reads as TGTGCCAGCAGGCGGCAGGTTGACTCTGGGGCCAACGTCCTGACTTTC. This codes for CASRRQVDSGANVLTF.